This TCR beta chain was captured by sequencing in a study of CD8+ T cells in alopecia areata. Study overall: The study gave tofacitinib for 6 to 18 months, then 6 months off drug.

Findings and caveats of the study: While tofacitinib was given, many expanded lesional clones persisted in scalp and blood. More clonal than normal scalp was lesional scalp, particularly alopecia totalis/universalis.

Treatment denoted: oral pan-JAK inhibitor, 5-10 mg twice daily. Reverse transcription of extracted RNA yielded cDNA, which provided the sequencing template. Some clones are missing from TCRdb's copy, which holds only in-frame ones; the method was immunoSEQ multiplex PCR. The sample holds about 190,000 clones; more than 55% are singletons and the top ten take roughly 0.71%. Trimming pared 6 bases from V and 6 bases from J, leaving 10 bases between. There are 11 residues in the CDR3. Germline CDR1 SQVTM, CDR2 ANQGSEA. This clone has more than one count but fewer than ten. The antigen is undetermined. The sample here was CD4+ T cells sorted from blood, taken at week 4, from a patient treated with tofacitinib. The receptor's source is a human donor with alopecia areata. This rearrangement joins TRBV29-1 to TRBJ2-3; D is ambiguous. In nucleotides, the CDR3 is TGCAGCGTCAAACCCGCGGATACGCAGTATTTT. The encoded protein is CSVKPADTQYF.